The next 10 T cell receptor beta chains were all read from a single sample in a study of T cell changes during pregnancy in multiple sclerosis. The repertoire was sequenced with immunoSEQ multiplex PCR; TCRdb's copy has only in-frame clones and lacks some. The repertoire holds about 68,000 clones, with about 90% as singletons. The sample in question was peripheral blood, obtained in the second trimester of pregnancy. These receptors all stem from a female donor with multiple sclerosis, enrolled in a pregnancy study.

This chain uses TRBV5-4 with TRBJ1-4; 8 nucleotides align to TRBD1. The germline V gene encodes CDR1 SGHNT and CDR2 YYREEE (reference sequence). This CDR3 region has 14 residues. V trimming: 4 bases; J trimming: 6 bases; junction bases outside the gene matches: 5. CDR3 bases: TGTGCCAGCAGCAGGACAGGGCCGGATGAAAAACTGTTTTTT. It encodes CASSRTGPDEKLFF.

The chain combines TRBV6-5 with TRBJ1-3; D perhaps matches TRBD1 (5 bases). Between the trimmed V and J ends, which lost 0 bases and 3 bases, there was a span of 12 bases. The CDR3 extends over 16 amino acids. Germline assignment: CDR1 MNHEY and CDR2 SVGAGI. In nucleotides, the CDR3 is TGTGCCAGCAGTTACTCGTCAGGGCTGGGTGGAAACACCATATATTTT. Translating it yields CASSYSSGLGGNTIYF.

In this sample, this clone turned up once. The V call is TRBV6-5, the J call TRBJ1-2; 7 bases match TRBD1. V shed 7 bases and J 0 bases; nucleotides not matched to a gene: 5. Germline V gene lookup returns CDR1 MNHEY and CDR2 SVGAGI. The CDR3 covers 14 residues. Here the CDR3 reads CASTGGYANYGYTF. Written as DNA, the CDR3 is TGTGCCAGCACAGGGGGTTATGCTAACTATGGCTACACCTTC.

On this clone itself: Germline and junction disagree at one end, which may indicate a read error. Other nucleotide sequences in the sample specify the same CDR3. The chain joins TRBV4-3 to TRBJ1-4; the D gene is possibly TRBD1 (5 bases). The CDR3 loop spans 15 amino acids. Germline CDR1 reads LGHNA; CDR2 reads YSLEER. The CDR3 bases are TGCGCCAGCAGCCAAGATCCGGGGACTAATGAAAAACTGTTTTTC. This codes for CASSQDPGTNEKLFF.

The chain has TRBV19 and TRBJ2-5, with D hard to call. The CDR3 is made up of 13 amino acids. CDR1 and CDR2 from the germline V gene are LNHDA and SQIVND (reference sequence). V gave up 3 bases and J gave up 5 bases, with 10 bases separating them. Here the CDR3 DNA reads TGTGCCAGTAGTATTATCCCCAGGGAGACCCAGTACTTC. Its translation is CASSIIPRETQYF. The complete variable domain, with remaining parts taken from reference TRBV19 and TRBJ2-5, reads DGGITQSPKYLFRKEGQNVTLSCEQNLNHDAMYWYRQDPGQGLRLIYYSQIVNDFQKGDIAEGYSVSREKKESFPLTVTSAQKNPTAFYLCASSIIPRETQYFGPGTRLLVL.

The CDR3 bases are TGTGCCAGCAGCCAAGGCAGGAGGGTCGAGCAGTACTTC. It is translated as CASSQGRRVEQYF. The V call is TRBV14, the J call TRBJ2-7, with a possible D match to TRBD2 (6 bases). The CDR3 spans 13 residues. V was shortened by 1 base and J by 6 bases, with 10 bases between the two germline ends. From germline, CDR1 is SGHDN and CDR2 FVKESK.

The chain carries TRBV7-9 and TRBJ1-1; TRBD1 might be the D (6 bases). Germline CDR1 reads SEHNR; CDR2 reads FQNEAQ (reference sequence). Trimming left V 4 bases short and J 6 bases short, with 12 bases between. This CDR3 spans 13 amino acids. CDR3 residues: CASSSTGYPEAFF. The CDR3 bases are TGTGCCAGCAGCTCTACAGGGTATCCTGAAGCTTTCTTT. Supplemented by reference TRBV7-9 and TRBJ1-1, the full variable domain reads DTGVSQNPRHKITKRGQNVTFRCDPISEHNRLYWYRQTLGQGPEFLTYFQNEAQLEKSRLLSDRFSAERPKGSFSTLEIQRTEQGDSAMYLCASSSTGYPEAFFGQGTRLTVV.

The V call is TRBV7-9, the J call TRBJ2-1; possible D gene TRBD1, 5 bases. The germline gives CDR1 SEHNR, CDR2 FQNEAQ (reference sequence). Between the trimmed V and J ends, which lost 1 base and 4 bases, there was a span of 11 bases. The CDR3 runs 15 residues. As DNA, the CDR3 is TGTGCCAGCAGCTTAGGATCTCAGGGATACAATGAGCAGTTCTTC. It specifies CASSLGSQGYNEQFF. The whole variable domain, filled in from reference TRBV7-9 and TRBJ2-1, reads DTGVSQNPRHKITKRGQNVTFRCDPISEHNRLYWYRQTLGQGPEFLTYFQNEAQLEKSRLLSDRFSAERPKGSFSTLEIQRTEQGDSAMYLCASSLGSQGYNEQFFGPGTRLTVL.

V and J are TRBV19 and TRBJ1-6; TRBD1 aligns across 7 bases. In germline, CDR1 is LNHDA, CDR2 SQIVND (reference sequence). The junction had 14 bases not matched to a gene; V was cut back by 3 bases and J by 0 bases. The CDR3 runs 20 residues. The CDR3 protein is CASSIRGQAFQSSYNSPLHF. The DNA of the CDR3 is TGTGCCAGTAGTATTAGAGGACAGGCCTTCCAGAGCTCCTATAATTCACCCCTCCACTTT. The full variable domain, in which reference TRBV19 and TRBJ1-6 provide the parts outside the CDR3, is DGGITQSPKYLFRKEGQNVTLSCEQNLNHDAMYWYRQDPGQGLRLIYYSQIVNDFQKGDIAEGYSVSREKKESFPLTVTSAQKNPTAFYLCASSIRGQAFQSSYNSPLHFGNGTRLTVT.

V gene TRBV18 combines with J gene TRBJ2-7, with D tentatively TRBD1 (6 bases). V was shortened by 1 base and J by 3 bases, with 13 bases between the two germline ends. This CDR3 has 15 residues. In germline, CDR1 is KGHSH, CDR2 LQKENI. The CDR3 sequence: CASSPLQGHHYEQYF. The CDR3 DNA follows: TGTGCCAGCTCACCACTTCAGGGACACCACTACGAGCAGTACTTC.